The T cell receptor beta chain under discussion was sequenced for a study of blood T cell repertoires in COVID-19. Looking at the study overall: Material from acute and convalescent COVID-19 was sourced from the United States, Italy and Spain. The analysed material was cDNA or gDNA that came from T cells, B-cell-depleted T cells, or PBMCs.

Only in-frame clones appear in the TCRdb table, and some are missing; sequencing was by immunoSEQ multiplex PCR. The sample contains around 59,000 clones, about 72% of which appear only once. Germline trimming cut 10 bases from V and 1 base from J; bases unmatched to any gene: 4. CDR3 length: 14 residues. The germline CDR1 and CDR2 sequences are KGHDR and SFDVKD. The rearrangement uses TRBV24-1 and TRBJ2-2, with 8 bases that match TRBD1. The sequenced material came from peripheral blood. The source of this sequence is an elderly man with acute or convalescent COVID-19. CDR3 coding DNA: TGTGCCACTTCCGGGACAGGGAACACCGGGGAGCTGTTTTTT. This codes for CATSGTGNTGELFF.